This TCR beta chain was found in a study of regulatory T cells in long-lasting Graves disease. Study-wide findings and caveats: Patients with persistent disease shared some 2,900 public clonotypes, outpacing the approximately 920 shared by new patients. It was possible that the small sample size reduced accuracy. Segments TRBV28, TRBJ1-2 and TRBJ2-5 showed preferential usage in persistent disease.

Trimming left V 0 bases short and J 4 bases short, with 13 bases between. Germline assignment: CDR1 MNHEY and CDR2 SVGEGT. CDR3 size: 15 residues. Libraries of TCR beta came from iRepertoire HTBI primers plus Arm-PCR of CDR3 regions. TCRdb itself ran the multiplex PCR reads through MiXCR, one entry per CDR3 protein. This table has roughly 420,000 distinct CDR3 sequences, around 16% appearing once. In its sample, this clonotype was seen many times. Its antigen remains unknown. Time point specified: newly diagnosed GD, antithyroid drugs for less than 3 months. The authors made the TCR library using RNA they extracted from PBMCs. The guidelines of the American Thyroid Association were the basis for diagnosing Graves' disease.

The sequence was collected from a female donor with Graves disease. Sequencing was performed on peripheral blood mononuclear cells (PBMCs), taken at new diagnosis, from a patient treated with antithyroid drugs. The chain couples TRBV6-2 or TRBV6-3 to TRBJ2-7, with D tentatively TRBD1 (5 bases). CDR3 loop: CASSYSPTTAYEQYF. As DNA, the CDR3 is TGTGCCAGCAGTTACTCACCAACGACAGCTTACGAGCAGTACTTC.